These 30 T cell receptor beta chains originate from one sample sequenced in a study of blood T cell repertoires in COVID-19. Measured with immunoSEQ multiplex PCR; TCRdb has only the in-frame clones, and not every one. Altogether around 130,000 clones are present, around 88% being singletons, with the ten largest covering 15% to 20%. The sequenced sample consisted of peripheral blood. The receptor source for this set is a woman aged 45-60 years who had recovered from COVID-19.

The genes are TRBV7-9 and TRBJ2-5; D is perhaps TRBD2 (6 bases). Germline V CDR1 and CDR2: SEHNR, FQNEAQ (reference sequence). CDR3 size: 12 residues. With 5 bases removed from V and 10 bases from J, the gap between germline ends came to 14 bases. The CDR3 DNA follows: TGTGCCAGCAGCACAAGGTTCGGGGGCCAGTACTTC. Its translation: CASSTRFGGQYF.

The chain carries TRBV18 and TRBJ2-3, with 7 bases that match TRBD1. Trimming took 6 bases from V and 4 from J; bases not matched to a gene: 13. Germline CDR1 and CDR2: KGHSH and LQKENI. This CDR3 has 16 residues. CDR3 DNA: TGTGCCAGCTCGCCCGGGACAGTGCTTGGGGCAGATACGCAGTATTTT. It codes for CASSPGTVLGADTQYF.

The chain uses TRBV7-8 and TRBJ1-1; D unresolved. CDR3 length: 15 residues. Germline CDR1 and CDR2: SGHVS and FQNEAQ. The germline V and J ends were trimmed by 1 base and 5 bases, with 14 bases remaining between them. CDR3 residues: CASSLVAVRGTEAFF. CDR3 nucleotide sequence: TGTGCCAGCAGCTTAGTGGCTGTAAGAGGTACTGAAGCTTTCTTT.

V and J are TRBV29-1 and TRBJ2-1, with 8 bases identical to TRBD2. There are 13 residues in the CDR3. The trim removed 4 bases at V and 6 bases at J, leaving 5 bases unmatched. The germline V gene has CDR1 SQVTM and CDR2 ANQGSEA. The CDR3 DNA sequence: TGCAGCGTTGGTAGCGGGACTGGCAATGAGCAGTTCTTC. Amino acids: CSVGSGTGNEQFF.

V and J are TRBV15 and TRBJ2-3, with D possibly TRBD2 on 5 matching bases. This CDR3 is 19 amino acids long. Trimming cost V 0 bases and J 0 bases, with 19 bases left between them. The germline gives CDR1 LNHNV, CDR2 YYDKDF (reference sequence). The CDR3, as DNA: TGTGCCACCAGCAGAGATTATAGGGCTAGCCGTCAGAGCACAGATACGCAGTATTTT. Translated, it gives CATSRDYRASRQSTDTQYF.

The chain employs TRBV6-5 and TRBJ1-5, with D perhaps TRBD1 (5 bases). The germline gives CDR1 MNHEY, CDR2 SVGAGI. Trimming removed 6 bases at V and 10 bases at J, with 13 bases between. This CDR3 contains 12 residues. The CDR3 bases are TGTGCCAGCAGAGACAGCACAGGCCCCCAGCATTTT. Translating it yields CASRDSTGPQHF.

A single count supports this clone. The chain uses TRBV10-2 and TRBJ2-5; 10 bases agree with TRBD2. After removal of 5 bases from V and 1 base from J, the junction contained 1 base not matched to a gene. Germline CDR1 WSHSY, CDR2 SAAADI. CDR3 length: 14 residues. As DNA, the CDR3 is TGCGCCAGCAGTCAGCGGGGGGGCCAAGAGACCCAGTACTTC. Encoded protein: CASSQRGGQETQYF.

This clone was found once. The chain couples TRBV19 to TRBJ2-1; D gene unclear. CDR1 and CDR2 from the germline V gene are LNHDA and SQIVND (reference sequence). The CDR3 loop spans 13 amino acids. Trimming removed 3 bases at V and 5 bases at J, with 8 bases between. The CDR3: CASSMIADNEQFF. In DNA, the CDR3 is TGTGCCAGTAGTATGATAGCCGACAATGAGCAGTTCTTC.

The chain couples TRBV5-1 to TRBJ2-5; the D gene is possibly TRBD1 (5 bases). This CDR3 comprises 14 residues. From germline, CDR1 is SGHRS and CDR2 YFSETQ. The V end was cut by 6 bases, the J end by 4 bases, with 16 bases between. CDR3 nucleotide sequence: TGCGCCAGCACGGGTGGACAAAGGGGAGAGACCCAGTACTTC. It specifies CASTGGQRGETQYF.

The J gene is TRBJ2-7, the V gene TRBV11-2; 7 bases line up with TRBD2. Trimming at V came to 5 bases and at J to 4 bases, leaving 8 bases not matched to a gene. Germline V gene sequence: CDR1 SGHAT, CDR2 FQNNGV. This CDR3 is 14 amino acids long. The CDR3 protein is CASSPRSSGYEQYF. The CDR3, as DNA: TGTGCCAGCAGCCCTCGTAGTAGCGGGTACGAGCAGTACTTC.

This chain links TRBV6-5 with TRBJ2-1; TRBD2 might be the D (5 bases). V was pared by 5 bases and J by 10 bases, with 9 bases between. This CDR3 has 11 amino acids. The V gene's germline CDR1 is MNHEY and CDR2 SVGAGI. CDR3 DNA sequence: TGTGCCAGCAGTACCGGGAAAGAGCAGTTCTTC. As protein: CASSTGKEQFF.

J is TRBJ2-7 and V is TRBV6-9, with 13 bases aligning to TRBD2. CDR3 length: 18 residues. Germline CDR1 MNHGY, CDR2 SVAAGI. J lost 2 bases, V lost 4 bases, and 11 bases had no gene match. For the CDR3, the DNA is TGTGCCAGCAGTTGCAGGACTAGCGGGAGAGAGAGCCCCTACGAGCAGTACTTC. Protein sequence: CASSCRTSGRESPYEQYF.

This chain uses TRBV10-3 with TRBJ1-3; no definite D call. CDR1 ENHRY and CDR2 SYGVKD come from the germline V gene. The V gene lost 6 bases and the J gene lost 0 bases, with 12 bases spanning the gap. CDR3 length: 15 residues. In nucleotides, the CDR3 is TGTGCCATCAGCCAAACAGTCTCCTCTGGAAACACCATATATTTT. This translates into CAISQTVSSGNTIYF.

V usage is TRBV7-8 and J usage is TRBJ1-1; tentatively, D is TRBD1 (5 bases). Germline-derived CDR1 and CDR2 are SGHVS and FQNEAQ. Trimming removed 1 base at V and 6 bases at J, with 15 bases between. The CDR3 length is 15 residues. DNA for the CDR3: TGTGCCAGCAGCTTAGACGGAAGGCAGGGCGCTGAAGCTTTCTTT. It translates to CASSLDGRQGAEAFF.

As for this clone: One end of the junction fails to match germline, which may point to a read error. The CDR3 sequence: CASSPPGRGGSF. Written as DNA, the CDR3 is TGTGCCAGCAGCCCCCCCGGTAGGGGGGGGAGCTTT. This sequence joins TRBV7-2 and TRBJ2-3, with a weak D call TRBD2 (7 bases). The CDR3 sequence is 12 residues long. Germline V gives CDR1 SGHTA, CDR2 FQGNSA.

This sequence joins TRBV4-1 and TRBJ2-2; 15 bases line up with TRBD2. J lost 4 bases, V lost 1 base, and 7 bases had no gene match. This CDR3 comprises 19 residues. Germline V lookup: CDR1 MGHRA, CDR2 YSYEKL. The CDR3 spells CASSQVRTSGGVSTGELFF. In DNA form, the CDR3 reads TGCGCCAGCAGCCAAGTAAGGACTAGCGGGGGGGTGAGCACCGGGGAGCTGTTTTTT.

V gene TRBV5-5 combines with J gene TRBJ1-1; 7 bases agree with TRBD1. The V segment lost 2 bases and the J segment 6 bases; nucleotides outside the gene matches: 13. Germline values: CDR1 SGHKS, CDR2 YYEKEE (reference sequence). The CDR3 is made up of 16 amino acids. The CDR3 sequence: CASSFPWGRGRPEAFF. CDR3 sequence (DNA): TGTGCCAGCAGCTTCCCTTGGGGTAGGGGGCGACCTGAAGCTTTCTTT.

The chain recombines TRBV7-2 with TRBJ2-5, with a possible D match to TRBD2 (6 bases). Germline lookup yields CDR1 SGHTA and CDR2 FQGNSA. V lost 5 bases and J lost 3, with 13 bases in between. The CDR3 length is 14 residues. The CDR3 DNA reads TGTGCCAGCAGCCCTGTGTCTAGCGAAGAGACCCAGTACTTC. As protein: CASSPVSSEETQYF.

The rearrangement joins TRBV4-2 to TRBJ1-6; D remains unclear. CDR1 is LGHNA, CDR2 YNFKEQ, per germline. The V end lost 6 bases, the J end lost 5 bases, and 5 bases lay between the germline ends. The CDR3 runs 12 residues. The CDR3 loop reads CASRSDNSPLHF. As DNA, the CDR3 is TGTGCCAGCAGGTCGGATAATTCACCCCTCCACTTT.

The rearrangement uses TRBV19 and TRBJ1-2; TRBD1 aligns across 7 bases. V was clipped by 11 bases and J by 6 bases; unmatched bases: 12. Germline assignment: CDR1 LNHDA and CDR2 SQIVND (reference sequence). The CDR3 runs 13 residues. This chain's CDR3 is CAQSDRGLDGYTF. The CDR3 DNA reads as TGTGCCCAATCGGATAGGGGGCTGGATGGCTACACCTTC.

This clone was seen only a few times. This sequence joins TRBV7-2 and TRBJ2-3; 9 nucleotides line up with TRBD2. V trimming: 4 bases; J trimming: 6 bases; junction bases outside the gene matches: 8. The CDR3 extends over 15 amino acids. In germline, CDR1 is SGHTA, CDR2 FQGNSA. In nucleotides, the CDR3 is TGTGCCAGCAGCTCCGTAGCGGGAGTGGTTGATACGCAGTATTTT. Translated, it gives CASSSVAGVVDTQYF.

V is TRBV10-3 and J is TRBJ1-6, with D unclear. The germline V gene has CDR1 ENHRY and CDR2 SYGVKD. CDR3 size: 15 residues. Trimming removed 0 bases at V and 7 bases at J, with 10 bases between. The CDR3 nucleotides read TGTGCCATCAGTGAGTCAGTTGAGATAAATTCACCCCTCCACTTT. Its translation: CAISESVEINSPLHF.

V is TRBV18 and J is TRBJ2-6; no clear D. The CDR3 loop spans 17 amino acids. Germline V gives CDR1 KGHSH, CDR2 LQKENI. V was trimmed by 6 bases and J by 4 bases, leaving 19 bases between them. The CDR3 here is CASSPISLRSGANVLTF. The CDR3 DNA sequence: TGTGCCAGCTCTCCCATTTCCCTCAGATCCGGGGCCAACGTCCTGACTTTC.

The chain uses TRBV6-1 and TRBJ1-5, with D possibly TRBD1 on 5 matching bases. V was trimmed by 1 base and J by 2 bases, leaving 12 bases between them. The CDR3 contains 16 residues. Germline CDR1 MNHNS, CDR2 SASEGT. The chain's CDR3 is CASSEGADRRNQPQHF. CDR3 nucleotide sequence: TGTGCCAGCAGTGAAGGCGCCGACAGACGCAATCAGCCCCAGCATTTT.

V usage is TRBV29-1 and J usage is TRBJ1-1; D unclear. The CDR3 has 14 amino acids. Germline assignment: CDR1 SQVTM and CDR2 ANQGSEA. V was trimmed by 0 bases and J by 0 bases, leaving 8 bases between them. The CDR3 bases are TGCAGCGTTGAAGATCAACTCCTGAACACTGAAGCTTTCTTT. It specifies CSVEDQLLNTEAFF.

The CDR3, as DNA: TGTGCCAGCAGCGTAGGTAGCGGGGATGAGCAGTTCTTC. Translation: CASSVGSGDEQFF. This chain uses TRBV9 with TRBJ2-1; 8 bases match TRBD2. Looked up from germline, CDR1 is SGDLS and CDR2 is YYNGEE. This CDR3 has 13 amino acids. Trimming took 0 bases from V and 8 from J; bases not matched to a gene: 1.

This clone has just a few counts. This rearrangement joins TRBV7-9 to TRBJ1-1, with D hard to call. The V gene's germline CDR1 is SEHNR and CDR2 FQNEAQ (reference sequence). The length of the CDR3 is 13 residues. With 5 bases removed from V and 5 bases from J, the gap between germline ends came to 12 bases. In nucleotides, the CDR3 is TGTGCCAGCAGCATCCAGGAGGGTACTGAAGCTTTCTTT. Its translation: CASSIQEGTEAFF.

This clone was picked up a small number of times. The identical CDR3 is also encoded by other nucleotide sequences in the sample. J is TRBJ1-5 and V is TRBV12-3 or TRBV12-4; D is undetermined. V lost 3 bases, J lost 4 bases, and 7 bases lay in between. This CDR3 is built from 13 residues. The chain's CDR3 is CASSFGGNQPQHF. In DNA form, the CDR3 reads TGTGCCAGCAGTTTCGGCGGGAATCAGCCCCAGCATTTT.

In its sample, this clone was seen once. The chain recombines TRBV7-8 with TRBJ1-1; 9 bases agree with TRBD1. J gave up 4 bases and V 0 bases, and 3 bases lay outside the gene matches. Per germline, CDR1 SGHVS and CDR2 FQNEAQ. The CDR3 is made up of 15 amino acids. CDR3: CASSLARDRATEAFF. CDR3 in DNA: TGTGCCAGCAGCTTAGCACGGGACAGGGCCACTGAAGCTTTCTTT.

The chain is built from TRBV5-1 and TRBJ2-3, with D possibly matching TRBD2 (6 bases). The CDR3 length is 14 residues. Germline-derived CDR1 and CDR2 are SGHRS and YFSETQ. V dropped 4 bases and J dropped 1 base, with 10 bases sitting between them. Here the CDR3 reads CASSQGLGTDTQYF. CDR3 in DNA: TGCGCCAGCAGCCAGGGACTGGGCACAGATACGCAGTATTTT.